The 2 T cell receptor beta chains in this list originate from one sample, sequenced in a study of T cells in Graves' hyperthyroidism and ophthalmopathy. Amplified regions were TCR beta CDR3 sequences from RNA transcripts. A first-round RT-PCR of the TCR CDR3 used the HTBI primer set. TCRdb processed the multiplex PCR reads anew with MiXCR; each CDR3 protein has one entry. The table lists 300,000 or so distinct CDR3 sequences, about 20% of them singletons, with about half in the top ten. Sequencing input: blood. The receptors shown here come from a woman between 45 and 60 years old with Graves' hyperthyroidism.

The genes are TRBV5-1 and TRBJ2-7; no clear D gene. The CDR3 totals 15 residues. Germline V CDR1 and CDR2: SGHRS, YFSETQ. V was shortened by 1 base and J by 0 bases, with 11 bases between the two germline ends. The CDR3 reads CASSLWQASSYEQYF. The CDR3 DNA sequence: TGCGCCAGCAGCTTGTGGCAGGCGAGCTCCTACGAGCAGTACTTC.

This chain uses TRBV29-1 with TRBJ2-7; 7 bases fit TRBD2. Unmatched junction bases numbered 4, after V lost 4 bases and J lost 1 base. CDR3 size: 13 residues. Germline-derived CDR1 and CDR2 are SQVTM and ANQGSEA. The CDR3 here is CSVGSGRSYEQYF. In nucleotides, the CDR3 is TGCAGCGTTGGTTCCGGGAGGTCCTACGAGCAGTACTTC.